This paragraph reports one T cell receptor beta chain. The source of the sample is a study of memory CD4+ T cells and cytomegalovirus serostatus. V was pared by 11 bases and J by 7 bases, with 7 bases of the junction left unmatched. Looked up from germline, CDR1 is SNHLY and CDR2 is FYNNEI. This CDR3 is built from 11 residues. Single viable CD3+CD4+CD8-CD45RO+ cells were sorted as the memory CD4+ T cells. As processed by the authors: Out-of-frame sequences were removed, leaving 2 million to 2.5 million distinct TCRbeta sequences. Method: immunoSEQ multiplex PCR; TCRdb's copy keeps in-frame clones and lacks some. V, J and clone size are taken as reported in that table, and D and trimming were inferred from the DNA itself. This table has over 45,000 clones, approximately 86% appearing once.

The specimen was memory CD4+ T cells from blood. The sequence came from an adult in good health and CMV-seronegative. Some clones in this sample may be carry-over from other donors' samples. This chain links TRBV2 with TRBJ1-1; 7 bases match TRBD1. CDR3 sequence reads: CAGYRGGEAFF. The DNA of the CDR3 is TGTGCCGGCTACAGGGGAGGTGAAGCTTTCTTT.